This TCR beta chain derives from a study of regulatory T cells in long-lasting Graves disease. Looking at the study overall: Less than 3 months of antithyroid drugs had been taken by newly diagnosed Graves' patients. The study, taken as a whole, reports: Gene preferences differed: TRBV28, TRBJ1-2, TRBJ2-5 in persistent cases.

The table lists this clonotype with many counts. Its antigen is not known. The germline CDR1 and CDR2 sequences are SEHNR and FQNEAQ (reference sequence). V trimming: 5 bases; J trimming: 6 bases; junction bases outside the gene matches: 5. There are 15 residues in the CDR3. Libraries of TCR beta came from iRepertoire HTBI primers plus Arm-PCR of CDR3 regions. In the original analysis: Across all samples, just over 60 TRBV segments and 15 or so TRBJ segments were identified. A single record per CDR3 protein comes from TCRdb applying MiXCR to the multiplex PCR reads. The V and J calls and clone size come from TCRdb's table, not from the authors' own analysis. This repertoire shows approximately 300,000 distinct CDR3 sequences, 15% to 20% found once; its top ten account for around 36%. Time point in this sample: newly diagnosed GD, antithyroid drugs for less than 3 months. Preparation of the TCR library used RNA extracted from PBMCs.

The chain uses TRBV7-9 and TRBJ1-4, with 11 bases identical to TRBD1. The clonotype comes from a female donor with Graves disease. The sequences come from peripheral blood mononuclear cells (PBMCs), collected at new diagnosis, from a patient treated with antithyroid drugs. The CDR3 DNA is TGTGCCAGCAGCGTAGGACAGGGGGCGGATGAAAAACTGTTTTTT. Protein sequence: CASSVGQGADEKLFF.